Sequencing of this T cell receptor (beta chain) was carried out in a study of early T cells in non-severe SARS-CoV-2 infection. Study at large: RNA in bulk from unsorted whole blood was sequenced, and chains were unpaired.

V dropped 2 bases and J dropped 5 bases, with 12 bases sitting between them. The CDR3 spans 14 residues. Germline values: CDR1 SGHTA, CDR2 FQGTGA. The library protocol tagged individual cDNA molecules with unique molecular identifiers. TCRdb recomputed calls from the 5' RACE reads with MiXCR, one row per CDR3 protein. In the table there are tens of thousands of distinct CDR3 sequences, more than 10% of which are singletons. General study findings and limits: Lookups in VDJdb leaned toward anti-spike CD8 responses and missed private and CD4 specificities.

Worth noting for this clonotype: The antigen is undetermined.

The sequences come from whole blood, collected at baseline. The chain couples TRBV7-3 to TRBJ1-1, with D perhaps TRBD1 (5 bases). This sequence was found in an adult who was a healthcare worker with PCR-confirmed SARS-CoV-2 infection or an uninfected control (not recorded which). The donor label of this sample is uncertain. The CDR3 sequence is CASSLGGAATEAFF. CDR3 DNA sequence: TGTGCCAGCAGCTTAGGGGGTGCAGCAACTGAAGCTTTCTTT.